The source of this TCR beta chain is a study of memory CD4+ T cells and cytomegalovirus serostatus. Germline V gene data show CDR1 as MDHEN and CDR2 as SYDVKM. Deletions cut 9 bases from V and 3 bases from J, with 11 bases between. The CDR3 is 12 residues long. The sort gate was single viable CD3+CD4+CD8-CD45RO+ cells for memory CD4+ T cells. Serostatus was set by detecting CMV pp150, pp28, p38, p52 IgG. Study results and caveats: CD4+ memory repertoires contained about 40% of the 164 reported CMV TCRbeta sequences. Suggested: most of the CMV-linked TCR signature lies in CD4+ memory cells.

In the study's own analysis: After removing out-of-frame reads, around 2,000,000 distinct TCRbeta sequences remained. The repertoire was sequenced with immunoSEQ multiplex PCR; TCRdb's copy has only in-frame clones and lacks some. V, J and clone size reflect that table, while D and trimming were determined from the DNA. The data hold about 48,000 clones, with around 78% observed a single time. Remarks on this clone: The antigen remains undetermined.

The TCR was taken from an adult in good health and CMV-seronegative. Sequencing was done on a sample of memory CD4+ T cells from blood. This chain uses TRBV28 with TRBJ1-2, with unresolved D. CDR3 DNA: TGTGCCAGTACCGGACCTTACTATGGCTACACCTTC. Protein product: CASTGPYYGYTF.